The T cell receptor (beta chain) described here comes from a study of cytomegalovirus exposure and HLA in healthy donors. Trimming pared 4 bases from V and 4 bases from J, leaving 14 bases between. CDR1 is MNHNY and CDR2 is SVGAGI in the germline V gene (reference sequence). This CDR3 is 14 amino acids long. The study ran its PCR with 60 Vbeta and 13 Jbeta primers. Generated by immunoSEQ multiplex PCR, the TCRdb table keeps only in-frame clones and is missing some. The sample includes about 120,000 clones, 70% to 80% seen only once; the top ten take less than 3.5%. The specimen sequenced was PBMCs. The chain recombines TRBV6-6 with TRBJ2-7; TRBD1 is a possible D gene (6 bases). The clonotype comes from a female donor in good health and CMV-seronegative. CDR3 nucleotides: TGTGCCAGCAGTTCCCACGGGACACTTTACGAGCAGTACTTC. This encodes CASSSHGTLYEQYF.